This TCR beta chain was recovered during a study of Graves' ophthalmopathy and Graves' hyperthyroidism. Patients were left out if they had other autoimmune diseases, uncontrolled infections, pregnancy or lactation. Amplified TCR beta CDR3 regions were obtained using RNA transcripts as template. HTBI primers served in a first-round RT-PCR, which a second-round multiplex PCR followed. TCRdb processed the multiplex PCR reads anew with MiXCR; each CDR3 protein has one entry. The table has about 740,000 distinct CDR3 sequences, 40% seen once; the top ten hold around 40%. CDR1 is SGHVS, CDR2 FNYEAQ, per germline. V gave up 6 bases and J gave up 5 bases, with 13 bases separating them. CDR3 length: 14 amino acids.

This receptor was identified in an adult man with Graves' ophthalmopathy. Sequences were obtained from peripheral blood. V gene TRBV7-6 combines with J gene TRBJ2-2; D is ambiguous. CDR3 amino acids: CASSYSPETGELFF. CDR3 sequence (DNA): TGTGCCAGCAGTTACTCACCTGAGACCGGGGAGCTGTTTTTT. Full variable domain (outside the CDR3, taken from reference TRBV7-6 and TRBJ2-2): GAGVSQSPRYKVTKRGQDVALRCDPISGHVSLYWYRQALGQGPEFLTYFNYEAQQDKSGLPNDRFSAERPEGSISTLTIQRTEQRDSAMYRCASSYSPETGELFFGEGSRLTVL.